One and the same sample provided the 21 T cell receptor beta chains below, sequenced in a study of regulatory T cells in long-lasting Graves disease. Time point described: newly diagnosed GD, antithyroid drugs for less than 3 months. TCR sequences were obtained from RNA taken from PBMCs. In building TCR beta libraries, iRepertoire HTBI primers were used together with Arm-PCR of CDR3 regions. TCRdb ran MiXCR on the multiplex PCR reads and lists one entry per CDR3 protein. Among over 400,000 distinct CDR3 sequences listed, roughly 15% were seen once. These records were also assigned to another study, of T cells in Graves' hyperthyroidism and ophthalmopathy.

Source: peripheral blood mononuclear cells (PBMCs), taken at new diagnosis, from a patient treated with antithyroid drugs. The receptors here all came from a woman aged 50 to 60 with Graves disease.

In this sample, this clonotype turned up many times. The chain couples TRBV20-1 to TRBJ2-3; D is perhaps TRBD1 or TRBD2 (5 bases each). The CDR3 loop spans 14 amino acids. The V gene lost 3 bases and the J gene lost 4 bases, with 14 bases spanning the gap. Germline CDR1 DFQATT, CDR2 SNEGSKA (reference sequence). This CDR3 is CSARLTRGADTQYF. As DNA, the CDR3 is TGCAGTGCTAGGTTAACTAGAGGGGCAGATACGCAGTATTTT.

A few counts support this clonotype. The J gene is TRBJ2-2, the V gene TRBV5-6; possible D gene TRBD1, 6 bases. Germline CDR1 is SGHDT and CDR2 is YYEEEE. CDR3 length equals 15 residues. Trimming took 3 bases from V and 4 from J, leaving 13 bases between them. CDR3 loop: CASSWGRMSTGELFF. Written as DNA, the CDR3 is TGTGCCAGCAGCTGGGGGCGCATGAGCACCGGGGAGCTGTTTTTT.

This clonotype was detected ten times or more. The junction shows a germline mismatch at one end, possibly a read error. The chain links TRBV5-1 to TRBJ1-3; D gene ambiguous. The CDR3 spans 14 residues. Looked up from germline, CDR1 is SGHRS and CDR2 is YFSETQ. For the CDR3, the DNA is TGTGCCAGCAGCCCCGGAGACTCTGGAAACACCATATATTTT. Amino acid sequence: CASSPGDSGNTIYF.

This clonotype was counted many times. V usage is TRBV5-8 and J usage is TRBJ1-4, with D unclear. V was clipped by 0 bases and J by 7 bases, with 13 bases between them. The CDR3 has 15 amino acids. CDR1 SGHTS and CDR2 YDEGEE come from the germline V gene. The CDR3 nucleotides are TGTGCCAGCAGCTTGGTGCCCAGTAGAAGTGAAAAACTGTTTTTT. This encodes CASSLVPSRSEKLFF.

The CDR3 loop reads CASSSSGRVDGYTF. The DNA of the CDR3 is TGTGCCAGTAGTTCTTCCGGCAGGGTAGATGGCTACACCTTC. The chain is built from TRBV19 and TRBJ1-2; tentative D call: TRBD1 (5 bases). The CDR3 contains 14 residues. CDR1 and CDR2 (germline): LNHDA, SQIVND (reference sequence). The V end lost 5 bases, the J end lost 6 bases, and 16 bases lay between the germline ends.

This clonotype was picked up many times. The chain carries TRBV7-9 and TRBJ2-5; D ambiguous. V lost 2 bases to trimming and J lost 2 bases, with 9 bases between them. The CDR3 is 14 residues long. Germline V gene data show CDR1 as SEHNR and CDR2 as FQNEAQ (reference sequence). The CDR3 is CASSLHGGQETQYF. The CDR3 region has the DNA TGTGCCAGCAGCTTACATGGCGGACAAGAGACCCAGTACTTC.

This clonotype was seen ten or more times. In DNA, the CDR3 is TGTGCCAGCAGCTTAGGGAGTTGGTCCTACAATGAGCAGTTCTTC. Protein product: CASSLGSWSYNEQFF. The gene calls are TRBV11-2 and TRBJ2-1; D not resolved. With 1 base removed from V and 1 base from J, the gap between germline ends came to 8 bases. The CDR3 contains 15 residues. Germline CDR1 SGHAT, CDR2 FQNNGV.

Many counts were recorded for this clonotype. Here the CDR3 DNA reads TGTGCCAGCAGCCAGGATACGAAGAGCGGCCAGGTGAATGAGCAGTTCTTC. Translation: CASSQDTKSGQVNEQFF. The gene calls are TRBV3-1 and TRBJ2-1; perhaps TRBD2 as D (5 bases). The CDR3 runs to 17 residues. The germline V and J ends were trimmed by 3 bases and 7 bases, with 22 bases remaining between them. Germline lookup yields CDR1 LGHDT and CDR2 YNNKEL (reference sequence).

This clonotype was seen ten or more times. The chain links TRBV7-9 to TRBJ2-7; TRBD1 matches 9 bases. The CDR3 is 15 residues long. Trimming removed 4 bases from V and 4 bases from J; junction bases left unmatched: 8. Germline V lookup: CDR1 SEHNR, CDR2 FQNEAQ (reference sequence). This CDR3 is CASSSTGTGYYEQYF. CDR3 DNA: TGTGCCAGCAGCTCAACCGGGACAGGGTATTACGAGCAGTACTTC.

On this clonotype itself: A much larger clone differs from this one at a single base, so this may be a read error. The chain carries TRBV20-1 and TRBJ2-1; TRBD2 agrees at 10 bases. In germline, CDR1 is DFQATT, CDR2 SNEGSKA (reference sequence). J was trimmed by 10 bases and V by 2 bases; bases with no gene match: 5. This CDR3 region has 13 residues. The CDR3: CSARLSGRREQFF. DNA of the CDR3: TGCAGTGCTAGACTTAGCGGGAGGAGGGAGCAGTTCTTC.

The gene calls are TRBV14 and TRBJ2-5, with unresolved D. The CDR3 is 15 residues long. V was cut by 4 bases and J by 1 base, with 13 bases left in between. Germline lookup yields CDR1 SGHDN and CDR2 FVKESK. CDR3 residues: CASSPRFATQETQYF. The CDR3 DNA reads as TGTGCCAGCAGCCCGAGATTCGCGACCCAAGAGACCCAGTACTTC.

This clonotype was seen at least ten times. The CDR3: CASSEEGTSGIEQYF. The DNA of the CDR3 is TGTGCCAGCAGTGAAGAGGGGACTAGCGGGATTGAGCAGTACTTC. The rearrangement uses TRBV2 and TRBJ2-7; TRBD2 aligns across 13 bases. CDR3 length equals 15 residues. V lost 1 base and J lost 7; bases outside the gene matches: 4. Germline V gene data show CDR1 as SNHLY and CDR2 as FYNNEI. The complete variable domain, with remaining parts taken from reference TRBV2 and TRBJ2-7, reads EPEVTQTPSHQVTQMGQEVILRCVPISNHLYFYWYRQILGQKVEFLVSFYNNEISEKSEIFDDQFSVERPDGSNFTLKIRSTKLEDSAMYFCASSEEGTSGIEQYFGPGTRLTVT.

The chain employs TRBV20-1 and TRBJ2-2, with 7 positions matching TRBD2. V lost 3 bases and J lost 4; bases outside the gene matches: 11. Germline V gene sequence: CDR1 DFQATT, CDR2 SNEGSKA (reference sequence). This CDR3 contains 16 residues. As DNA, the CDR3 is TGCAGTGCTAGTCGGGGACCCGGGGGGATCACCGGGGAGCTGTTTTTT. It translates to CSASRGPGGITGELFF.

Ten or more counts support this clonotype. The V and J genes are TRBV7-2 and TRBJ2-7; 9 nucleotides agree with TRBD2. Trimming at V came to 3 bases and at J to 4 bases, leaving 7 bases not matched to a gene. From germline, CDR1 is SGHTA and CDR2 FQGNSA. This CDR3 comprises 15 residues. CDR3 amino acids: CASSLLAGGWYEQYF. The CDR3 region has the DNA TGTGCCAGCAGCTTGTTGGCGGGAGGGTGGTACGAGCAGTACTTC.

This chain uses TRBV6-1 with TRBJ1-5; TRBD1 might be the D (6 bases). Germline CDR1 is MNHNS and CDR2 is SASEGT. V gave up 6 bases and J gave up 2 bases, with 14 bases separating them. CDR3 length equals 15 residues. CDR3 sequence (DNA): TGTGCCAGCAGACCTGGACAGAGTGGCAATCAGCCCCAGCATTTT. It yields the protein CASRPGQSGNQPQHF.

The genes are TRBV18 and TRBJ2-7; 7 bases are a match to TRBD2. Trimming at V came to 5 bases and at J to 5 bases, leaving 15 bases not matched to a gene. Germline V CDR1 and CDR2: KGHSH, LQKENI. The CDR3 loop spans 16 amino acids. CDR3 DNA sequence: TGTGCCAGCTCATCAACGGAGCGGGGCTTACGGGACGAGCAGTACTTC. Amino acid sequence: CASSSTERGLRDEQYF.

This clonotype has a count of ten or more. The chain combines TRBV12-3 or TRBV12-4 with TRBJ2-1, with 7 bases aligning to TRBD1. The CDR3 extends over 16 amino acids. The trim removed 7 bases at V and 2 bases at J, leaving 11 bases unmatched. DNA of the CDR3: TGTGCCAGCACCTATTTTCCTAGGGGGCCCTACAATGAGCAGTTCTTC. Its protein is CASTYFPRGPYNEQFF.

Here the CDR3 DNA reads TGCGCCAGCAGTGTAATCCCCGGGGAGCAGTTCTTC. Residues: CASSVIPGEQFF. The chain uses TRBV10-1 and TRBJ2-1; no reliable D call. Trimming left V 4 bases short and J 10 bases short, with 11 bases between. This CDR3 contains 12 residues. Germline assignment: CDR1 WNHNN and CDR2 SYGVQD (reference sequence).

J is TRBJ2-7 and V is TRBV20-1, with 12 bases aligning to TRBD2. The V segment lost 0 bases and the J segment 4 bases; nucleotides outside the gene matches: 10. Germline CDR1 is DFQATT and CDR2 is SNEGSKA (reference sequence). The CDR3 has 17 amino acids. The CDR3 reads CSARDRGGTSGFYEQYF. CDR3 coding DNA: TGCAGTGCTAGAGATCGGGGGGGGACTAGCGGGTTTTACGAGCAGTACTTC.

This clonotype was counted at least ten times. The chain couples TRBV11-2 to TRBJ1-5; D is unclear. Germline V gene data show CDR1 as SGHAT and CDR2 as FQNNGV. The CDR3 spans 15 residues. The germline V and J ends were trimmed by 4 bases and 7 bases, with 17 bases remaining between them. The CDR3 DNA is TGTGCCAGCAGCTCACACGCACCCTCGGGACAGCCCCAGCATTTT. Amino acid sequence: CASSSHAPSGQPQHF. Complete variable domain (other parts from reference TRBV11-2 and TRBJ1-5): EAGVAQSPRYKIIEKRQSVAFWCNPISGHATLYWYQQILGQGPKLLIQFQNNGVVDDSQLPKDRFSAERLKGVDSTLKIQPAKLEDSAVYLCASSSHAPSGQPQHFGDGTRLSIL.

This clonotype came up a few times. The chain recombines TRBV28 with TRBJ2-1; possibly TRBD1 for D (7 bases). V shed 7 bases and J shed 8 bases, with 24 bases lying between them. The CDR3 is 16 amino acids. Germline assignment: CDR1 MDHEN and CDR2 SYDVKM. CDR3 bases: TGTGCCAGCATCCCCGCAGGAGGGGGCGTAAGGGATGAGCAGTTCTTC. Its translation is CASIPAGGGVRDEQFF.